The source of this T cell receptor beta chain is a study of cytotoxic CD8 clonotypes in ibrutinib-treated CLL (dated by TCRdb to the early 2020s). Looking at the study overall: In this cohort, 15 patients were treatment-naive and roughly ten were relapsed/refractory, while 17 to 18 had unmutated IGHV. Responses were partial in approximately 24 patients and complete in 2; after median 68 months follow-up, around 15 stayed in remission and 12 progressed. The response samples were drawn at a median of roughly twelve months into treatment, with a range of about 6 to 40 months. An average of about 260,000 productive templates and 94,082 productive rearrangements was obtained per sample. Of the roughly 86 people in the trial, about 25 had longitudinal samples available. Cryopreserved peripheral blood mononuclear cells were collected before treatment, at response, and at either disease progression or sustained remission. Patients were still on ibrutinib when every remission and progressive disease sample was collected. What the authors observed across the whole study: At ibrutinib response clonality went up, during sustained remission it held steady, and at progression it dropped back toward baseline. Sampling times were not matched between patients in sustained remission and patients whose disease was progressing, and lymph node repertoires were not examined. Baseline clonality exceeded that of age-matched healthy donors and correlated strongly with circulating CD8+ T-cell counts. Public clonotypes were found to be uncommon and were observed to contract or remain stable during treatment; the increase in clonality was shown to reflect expansion of private clonotypes at ibrutinib response.

V was cut back by 4 bases and J by 7 bases, leaving a gap of 8 bases between them. Measured from the cysteine to the phenylalanine, the CDR3 is 11 residues long. Of the read, only the CDR3 DNA is kept; its 33 bases are in frame from base 1. In the germline V gene, CDR1 corresponds to MDHEN and CDR2 to SYDVKM. About this clone: The antigen it binds to is not known. Base qualities are missing; no much larger clone stands one base away.

The goal of deep resolution MiSeq sequencing was a depth between 1 in 1 million and 1 in 200,000 T cells, and coverage averaged 10x per clonotype. The immunoSEQ hsTCRB Kit was used to generate TCR beta libraries. Processing in the source paper ran as follows. Data were analyzed with ImmunoSEQ Data Assistant and ImmunoSEQ Analyzer, with V, D and J genes assigned per IMGT definitions. Clonality, which ranges from 0 to 1, was calculated by subtracting the normalized Shannon entropy of productive rearrangement frequencies from one. Only overrepresented clonotypes making up at least 0.05% of each patient's repertoire were included in the public clonotype analysis. About a dozen repertoires from age-matched healthy donors, obtained from immuneACCESS, served as clonality controls. TCRdb obtained this table from immuneACCESS and retained in-frame rearrangements with V and J assigned. These tables miss some clones; where compared with another copy, unresolved V genes account for less than half of the shortfall, and the remainder is unexplained. The DNA was the basis for D and trimming; V, J and clone size are from that table. Counted in this sample were 150,000 or so clones; more than 75% of them appeared once. The ten most abundant clones make up 4.5% to 6% of the sample.

The time point label of this sample denotes: less than 30 months on ibrutinib. Approximately 2 micrograms of genomic DNA were extracted from cryopreserved PBMCs for TCR beta library preparation. Longitudinal blood samples from CLL patients on ibrutinib monotherapy were analyzed using high-throughput TCR beta sequencing. The patients took part in an open-label, single-center phase 2 trial of ibrutinib monotherapy. The chain employs TRBV28 and TRBJ2-7, with no D gene named confidently. This material consisted of PBMCs, taken after 24 months of ibrutinib treatment. The receptor was derived from a human donor with chronic lymphocytic leukemia. The CDR3 protein: CASSSQLEQYF. The DNA reads TGTGCCAGCAGTTCCCAGCTGGAGCAGTACTTC.